This TCR beta chain stems from a study of T cell repertoires in cytomegalovirus infection. For the study at large: From public TCR beta signatures came an indication of both CMV infection and matching HLA type. Notes on the study in general: In two of eight donors, the top clonotype was HLA-C-restricted CMV-specific. Carriers of CMV and the relevant HLA type were discriminated by public TCR beta frequency.

This clonotype occurred once. What it binds is unknown. The trim removed 5 bases at V and 8 bases at J, leaving 8 bases unmatched. The CDR3 loop spans 16 amino acids. Germline lookup yields CDR1 SGHAT and CDR2 FQNNGV. Via MiXCR, TCRdb re-called the reads, giving one row per CDR3 protein. Altogether 640,000 or so distinct CDR3 sequences are present, around 32% being singletons, with the ten largest covering roughly 18%. The V and J genes are TRBV11-2 and TRBJ2-1; 14 bases are a match to TRBD2. This sequence originates from a human donor in good health (CMV status not recorded). Some clones in this sample may be carry-over from other donors' samples. The sequencing here drew on cultured PBMCs, taken from culture after CMV antigen stimulation. CDR3 coding DNA: TGTGCCAGCAGCAACCGACTAGCGGGGGGGCCTTATGAGCAGTTCTTC. Translating it yields CASSNRLAGGPYEQFF.